This entry describes one T cell receptor beta chain. Its target is not known. This entry belongs to a study of a mutant IDH1 vaccine in newly diagnosed glioma. Overall study context: Patients were started on vaccination 4-6 weeks after radiotherapy alone, or with temozolomide cycles. Treated patients were around 60% male, around 38% female, mean age about 41 years. Pretreatment consisted of radiotherapy, temozolomide, or both, with most receiving both.

Using immunoSEQ multiplex PCR, the repertoire was profiled, and TCRdb retains in-frame clones only, with some absent. The data hold some 23,000 clones, with 65% to 85% observed a single time. The CDR3 extends over 16 amino acids. Looked up from germline, CDR1 is SGDLS and CDR2 is YYNGEE. The V gene lost 0 bases and the J gene lost 0 bases, with 9 bases spanning the gap. The time point denotes: week 11, during vaccination. The vaccine gave 300 ug of a 20-mer mutant IDH1 peptide subcutaneously per dose. The donors' diagnosis was new WHO grade 3 or 4 astrocytoma that was IDH1-mutant and ATRX-lost. The TCR sequence derives from a woman younger than 30 with glioma. The sample in question was PBMCs, obtained from a glioma patient whose treatment included an IDH1 peptide vaccine. This chain links TRBV9 with TRBJ1-4; no clear D. CDR3 region: CASSVGALSTNEKLFF. CDR3 DNA sequence: TGTGCCAGCAGCGTAGGGGCGCTGTCAACTAATGAAAAACTGTTTTTT.